What follows is one T cell receptor (beta chain) and its context. What it binds is not known. The assay was immunoSEQ multiplex PCR, and TCRdb's table has in-frame clones only and misses some. The sample has roughly 86,000 clones; over 70% are singletons. The data were obtained in a study of memory CD4+ T cells and cytomegalovirus serostatus. Notes on the study in general: Suggested: most of the CMV-linked TCR signature lies in CD4+ memory cells. A US-trained random forest predicted CMV serostatus with median AUC approximately 0.9.

The V gene's germline CDR1 is ENHRY and CDR2 SYGVKD. The CDR3 consists of 15 residues. Trimming removed 7 bases from V and 7 bases from J, with 20 bases in between. The sort gate was single viable CD3+CD4+CD8-CD45RO+ cells for memory CD4+ T cells. CD4+ T cells were isolated by positive magnetic selection. The chain is built from TRBV10-3 and TRBJ2-1; D may be TRBD1 (7 bases). Sequencing was carried out using memory CD4+ T cells from blood. This receptor was obtained from an adult in good health and CMV-seropositive. This chain's CDR3 is CAINKGAGNANEQFF. DNA of the CDR3: TGTGCCATCAACAAGGGGGCGGGAAATGCGAATGAGCAGTTCTTC.